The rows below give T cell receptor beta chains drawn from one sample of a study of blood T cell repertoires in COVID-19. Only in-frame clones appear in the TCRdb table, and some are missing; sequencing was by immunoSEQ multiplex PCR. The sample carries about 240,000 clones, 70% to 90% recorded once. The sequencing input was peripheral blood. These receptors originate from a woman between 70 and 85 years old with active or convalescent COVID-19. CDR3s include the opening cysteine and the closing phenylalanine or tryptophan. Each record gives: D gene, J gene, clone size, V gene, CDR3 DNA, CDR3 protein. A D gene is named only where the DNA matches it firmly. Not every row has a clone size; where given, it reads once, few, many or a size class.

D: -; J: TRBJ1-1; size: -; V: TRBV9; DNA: TGTGCCAGCAGCTTTGGACAGTTCAGCACTGAAGCTTTCTTT; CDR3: CASSFGQFSTEAFF
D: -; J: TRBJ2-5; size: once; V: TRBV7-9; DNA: TGTGCCAGCAGTTCAGGGATCTACCAAGAGACCCAGTACTTC; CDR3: CASSSGIYQETQYF
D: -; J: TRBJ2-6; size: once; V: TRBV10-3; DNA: TGTGCCATCAGTGAGTCTATAGGACTGAGCCGCTCTGGGGCCAACGTCCTGACTTTC; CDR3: CAISESIGLSRSGANVLTF
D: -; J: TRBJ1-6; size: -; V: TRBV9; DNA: TGTGCCAGCGGGGCCGTATCCCTTTCACCCCTCCACTTT; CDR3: CASGAVSLSPLHF
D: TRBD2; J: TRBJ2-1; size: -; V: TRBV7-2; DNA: TGTGCCAGCAGCCCCAATAGCGGGGGTGCCTACAATGAGCAGTTCTTC; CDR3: CASSPNSGGAYNEQFF
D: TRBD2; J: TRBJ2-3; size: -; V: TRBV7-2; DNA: TGTGCCAGCAGTCTTTCGGATAGCGGGGGTTATACGCAGTATTTT; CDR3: CASSLSDSGGYTQYF
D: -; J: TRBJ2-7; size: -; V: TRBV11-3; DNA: TGTGCCAGCAGCTTATCCCAGGGTGACGAGCAGTACTTC; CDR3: CASSLSQGDEQYF
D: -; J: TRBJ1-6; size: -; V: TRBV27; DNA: TGTGCCAGCAGTCGCGCGGGATATAATTCACCCCTCCACTTT; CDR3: CASSRAGYNSPLHF
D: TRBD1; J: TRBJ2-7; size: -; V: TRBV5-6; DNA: TGTGCCAGCAGACCCGGACAGGCCTACGAGCAGTACTTC; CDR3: CASRPGQAYEQYF
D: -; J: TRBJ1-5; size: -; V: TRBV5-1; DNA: TGCGCCAGCAGCCCGACAGACGGCCGCAATCAGCCCCAGCATTTT; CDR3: CASSPTDGRNQPQHF
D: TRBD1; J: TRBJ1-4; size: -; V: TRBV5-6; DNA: TGTGCCAGCAGTTACCTCGCCGGGACAGGGGTTGAAAAACTGTTTTTT; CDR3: CASSYLAGTGVEKLFF
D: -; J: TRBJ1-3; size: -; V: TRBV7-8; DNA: TGTGCCAGCAGCTTAGTAGGAGTCTCTGGAAACACCATATATTTT; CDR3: CASSLVGVSGNTIYF
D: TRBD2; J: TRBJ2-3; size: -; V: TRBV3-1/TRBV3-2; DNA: TGTGCCAGCAGCCACGCACTAGCGGGGGGGCCATCGGATACGCAGTATTTT; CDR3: CASSHALAGGPSDTQYF
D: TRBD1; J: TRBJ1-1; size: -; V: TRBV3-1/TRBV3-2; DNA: TGTGCCAGCAGCCAAGGGGTAGCCTTAAAGGACAGGGACGCTGAAGCTTTCTTT; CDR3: CASSQGVALKDRDAEAFF
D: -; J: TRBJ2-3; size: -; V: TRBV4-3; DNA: TGCGCCAGCAGCCAACAACGGTCGGATACGCAGTATTTT; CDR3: CASSQQRSDTQYF
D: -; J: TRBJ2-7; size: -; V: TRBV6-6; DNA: TGTGCCAGCAGCAGGGACACCTACGAGCAGTACTTC; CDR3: CASSRDTYEQYF
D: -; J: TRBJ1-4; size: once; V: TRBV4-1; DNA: TGCGCCAGCAGCCAAGTGGTGACAGGCCGATGGGATGAAAAACTGTTTTTT; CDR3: CASSQVVTGRWDEKLFF
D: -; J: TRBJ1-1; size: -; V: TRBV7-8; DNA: TGTGCCAGCAGCTTAGACATCTTGATTACTGAAGCTTTCTTT; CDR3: CASSLDILITEAFF
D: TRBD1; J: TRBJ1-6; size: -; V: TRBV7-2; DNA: TGTGCCAGCAGTTGGGTGCCCGGGACAGGGAGAAATTCACCCCTCCACTTT; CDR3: CASSWVPGTGRNSPLHF
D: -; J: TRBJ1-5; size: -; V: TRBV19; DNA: TGTGCCAGTAGTATGGCGGGGGGTCAGCCCCAGCATTTT; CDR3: CASSMAGGQPQHF
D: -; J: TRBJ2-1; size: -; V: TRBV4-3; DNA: TGCGCCAGCAGCCAATCGCCTATTCCGAGCTCCTACAATGAGCAGTTCTTC; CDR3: CASSQSPIPSSYNEQFF
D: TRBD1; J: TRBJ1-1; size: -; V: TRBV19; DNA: TGTGCCAGTAGAAACACAGGGGGAAACACTGAAGCTTTCTTT; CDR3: CASRNTGGNTEAFF
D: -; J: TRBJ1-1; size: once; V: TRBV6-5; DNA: TGTGCCAGCAGTCGACACCCTGGGTCTGAAGCTTTCTTT; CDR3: CASSRHPGSEAFF
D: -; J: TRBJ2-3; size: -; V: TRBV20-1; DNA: TGCAGTGCTAGTCCCCTAACAGCCCCTAGCACAGATACGCAGTATTTT; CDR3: CSASPLTAPSTDTQYF